This T cell receptor beta chain was sequenced for a study of cytomegalovirus exposure and HLA in healthy donors. Across the whole study: Early on, a data release was issued that held some 85 million unique TCRs from HLA-typed donors.

J lost 4 bases, V lost 10 bases, and 10 bases had no gene match. In germline, CDR1 is MNHNY, CDR2 SVGAGI (reference sequence). There are 14 residues in the CDR3. Study-wide points: Sequencing likely generated an artifact that appeared as a cluster of highly shared sequence variants. An analysis was carried out later, and it reportedly showed fewer N-insertions in an Asian-associated ancestry cluster than the 666-donor mean.

A multiplex PCR was run with 60 Vbeta primers and 13 Jbeta primers. The protocol was immunoSEQ multiplex PCR, while the TCRdb copy is restricted to in-frame clones and leaves out a portion. The table has roughly 190,000 clones, more than 75% seen once. In the case of this clone: The antigen remains undetermined.

The receptor was derived from a man in his forties in good health and CMV-seropositive. The J gene is TRBJ2-1, the V gene TRBV6-6; the match to TRBD1 covers 7 bases. Sequenced material: PBMCs. For the CDR3, the DNA is TGTGCCACTAGACAGGGCGAAATTTACAATGAGCAGTTCTTC. It translates to CATRQGEIYNEQFF.